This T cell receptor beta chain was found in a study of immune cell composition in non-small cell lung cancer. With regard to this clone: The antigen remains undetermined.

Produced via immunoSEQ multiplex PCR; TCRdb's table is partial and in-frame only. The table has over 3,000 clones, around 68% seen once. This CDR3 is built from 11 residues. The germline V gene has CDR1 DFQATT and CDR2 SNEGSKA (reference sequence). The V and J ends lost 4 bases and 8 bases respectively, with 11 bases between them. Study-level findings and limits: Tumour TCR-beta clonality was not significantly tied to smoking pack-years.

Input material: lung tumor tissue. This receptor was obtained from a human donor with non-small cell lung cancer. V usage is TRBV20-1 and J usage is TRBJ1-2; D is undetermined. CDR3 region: CSATLRGGYTF. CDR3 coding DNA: TGCAGTGCTACTCTGAGAGGAGGCTACACCTTC.